The present entry profiles one T cell receptor beta chain with its context. Its antigen remains undetermined. The record has no base qualities; no much larger clone is one base away. The cohort comprised under 700 healthy bone marrow donors. All cohort members were sampled while nominally healthy, although unrecorded immune exposures were likely present. The donor was CMV seropositive and was included in the group of 250 to 300 seropositive cohort members. Every donor gave a peripheral blood sample, and the peripheral blood mononuclear cells from that sample were used for TCR beta sequencing. Genomic DNA was extracted from the blood cell samples with the Qiagen DNeasy Blood Extraction Kit. The data are from a study of cytomegalovirus exposure and HLA in healthy donors (dated by TCRdb to 2016 to 2017). At the level of the whole study: An earlier analysis of around 600 of the donors reported more than 250 Gb of sequence data and more than 90 million unique TCR beta sequences from roughly 180 million T cells. About 310 gigabases of sequencing data and approximately 80 million unique TCR sequences were included in an early release covering about 620 HLA-typed donors. Of the roughly 420 genotyped donors, 75% to 85% were placed in the genetic ancestry cluster associated with self-reported Caucasian donors. The study was designed to test whether signatures of past pathogen exposure could be identified by cataloging public T cell receptors. The study used immunosequencing to profile the T cell repertoires of several hundred subjects and linked those repertoires to cytomegalovirus serostatus. Along with the roughly 670-subject first cohort, a separate validation cohort of roughly 110 different subjects was used. To predict cytomegalovirus infection status, the study combined high-throughput TCR immunosequencing, statistical association of individual TCRs with disease status, and machine learning. To study patterns of TCR occurrence, a later analysis re-analyzed previously published TCR beta repertoires from hundreds of donors and added high-resolution HLA genotyping. In the later analysis, no new phenotypic data were used to find candidate immune exposures; instead, reliance was placed on TCR beta sequences and their occurrence across donors. In an earlier analysis of roughly 540 of the donors, high-throughput TCR beta sequencing was used to judge whether each TCR beta V gene segment behaved as functional or pseudogenic. Alongside the repertoire data, information on donor age, sex, ethnicity and CMV serostatus was compiled. A later genetic analysis took genome-wide SNP genotypes for about 55% of the 666 donors and used that subset as a discovery cohort. Every repertoire in the discovery cohort had been generated on one and the same sequencing platform. HLA typing covered class I and class II loci at four-digit resolution. Typing coverage differed by locus: A, B, C, DRB1 and DQB1 were typed in roughly 629-630 donors, DQA1 in approximately 520, DPA1 in 600 to 610, and DPB1 in 450 to 490. Because of strong linkage in the cohort, roughly five DR-DQ haplotypes were treated as single units for association and clustering. Across 300 to 400 genotyped donors of the cohort, an average of approximately 240,000 unique TCR beta nucleotide sequences per donor were sequenced, and 15% to 20% of those sequences were non-productive.

Receptor libraries were prepared by the immunoSEQ multiplex PCR assay. For the multiplex PCR, a mixture combining 60 forward primers for TCR Vbeta segments and 13 reverse primers for TCR Jbeta segments was used. Amplification of the CDR3 region of rearranged TCR beta genes was performed with a multiplex PCR assay on genomic DNA. Amplified TCR beta libraries were sequenced as 87-base-pair reads on the Illumina HiSeq System. On the authors' methods: A later analysis counted about 80 million unique TCR beta chains across the 690 or so repertoires, and 9 million to 14 million of these chains were shared by at least two donors. Raw reads were error-corrected and collapsed into unique sequences with a nearest-neighbor algorithm that merged closely related sequences to remove PCR and sequencing errors. V, D and J gene segments were assigned by aligning CDR3 sequences to IMGT reference sequences. For a sequence to be retained, at least a six-nucleotide match to both a V gene segment and a J gene segment was required. A rearrangement was called productive if the CDR3 had no stop codons and remained in frame with V and J, and every other rearrangement was called non-productive. CDR3 was defined according to IMGT convention as the region running from the second conserved V-encoded cysteine to the conserved J-encoded phenylalanine. The earlier analysis of 587 of the donors excluded sequences that lacked an unambiguous match to a single V gene segment. In an earlier analysis of 587 of the donors, V segments were called functional above 56.7% productive rearrangements and were called segregating when the between-donor standard deviation exceeded 5%. A statistical classification framework was developed to diagnose cytomegalovirus status using the catalog of TCR beta chain sequences. A later analysis assigned V and J genes by comparing TCR nucleotide sequences with IMGT/GENE-DB human TR gene sequences. The TCRdist pipeline was used in a later analysis to assign CDR3 sequences and most-parsimonious VDJ recombination scenarios. In a later analysis, every TCR beta chain was defined by the combination of its CDR3 amino acid sequence and its V-gene family, and reads without a unique V-gene family were dropped. As a way to deal with suspected cross-contamination and a sequencing artifact, a later analysis dropped 592 nucleotide sequences that were highly shared and had low generation probability. For each public chain, a later analysis derived a clonal expansion index from normalized ranks of inferred template counts within each repertoire. In a later analysis, generation probabilities were computed with a VDJ recombination model fitted to out-of-frame rearrangements, and the resulting probabilities were checked against IGoR. In a later analysis, hypergeometric tests were used to score TCR-TCR, TCR-HLA and TCR-CMV co-occurrence, with a repertoire-size bias correction applied to TCR pairs. A later analysis estimated false discovery rates by permuting HLA or CMV assignments 20 times. A later analysis grouped co-occurring TCRs with DBSCAN, adding TCRdist sequence similarity when clustering within HLA-allele-positive subsets. For co-occurrence clustering, repertoires with fewer than 30,000 or more than 120,000 public chains were excluded, along with four or five repertoires with anomalous nucleotide sharing. The source is immuneACCESS, and TCRdb retained only in-frame sequences with V and J called. Part of the clones is not carried over; for the studies checked, unresolved V genes explain less than half of this, and the remainder is unexplained. V and J calls and clone size are those listed in that table; D and trimming were worked out from the DNA. Recorded for this sample are tens of thousands of clones; 63% of them occurred a single time. The ten largest clones represent 15% of the sample.

Beyond this particular receptor, the publication reports: Because HLA typing was unavailable for some donors at each locus, only the typed subset was used in association tests. The only immune exposure information available for the cohort was CMV serostatus. According to the authors, the approach could potentially be generalized to other disease states and immunological phenotypes. At a false discovery rate of 0.05, a later analysis linked under 20,000 TCR beta sequences to specific HLA alleles. According to a later analysis, TCR association rates differed among HLA loci, with DRB1 alleles showing the most associated TCRs and HLA-C alleles showing the fewest. Sequencing depth was assumed to be roughly uniform across donors in the presence/absence analyses, though that assumption may not hold. A later analysis found that HLA-associated TCR beta chains were more clonally expanded and had lower generation probabilities than equally common non-associated chains. A further reported finding was that TCR beta sequences accurately predicted the HLA-A and HLA-B alleles for most subjects in the first cohort. Most TCR sequences were observed very rarely across donors, whereas some public TCRs were present in many individuals. In a later genetic analysis, a missense DCLRE1C variant was associated with V-gene and J-gene trimming of TCR beta chains, and the association was replicated in an independent cohort. Some IMGT-functional V segments, including TRBV6-2 and TRBV6-3, could not be distinguished by the 87-base-pair reads and were therefore excluded. A later analysis found that most CMV-associated TCR beta chains appeared HLA-restricted, with HLA associations seemingly driven largely by CMV exposure. The study gave a list of 150 to 200 TCR beta chains associated with cytomegalovirus. The classifier was reported to diagnose cytomegalovirus status with high specificity and sensitivity in both the original cohort and the validation cohort. A group of highly shared sequence variants was considered likely to be a technical artifact of the sequencing pipeline. Correlated functional status among segregating V segments might be attributable to linkage disequilibrium, but an unknown experimental factor could not be ruled out. Broadly in line with IMGT annotations, most TCR beta V segments showed up in productive rearrangements about 90% or about 30% of the time in an earlier analysis of several hundred of the donors. When HLA alleles, especially DR and DQ, strongly co-occurred, attributing TCR associations to individual alleles was difficult. A later analysis reported that several top co-occurrence clusters appeared linked to parvovirus B19, influenza, CMV and Epstein-Barr virus. This cohort had only TCR beta chains sequenced, and the lack of alpha or paired-chain data limited which features could be detected. In vitro tests confirmed that three of the cytomegalovirus-associated TCR beta chains recognize cytomegalovirus antigens. Some 15 rarely observed V segments, including chromosome 9 orphons, were excluded from the earlier analysis of approximately 600 of the donors because counts were too low. In a later genetic analysis, fewer N-insertions in productive TCRs were reported among donors in an Asian-associated ancestry cluster than the 666-donor mean.

The CDR3 goes from the cysteine to the phenylalanine over 17 residues. Just CDR3 DNA is preserved here, 51 bases in frame from base 1. For CDR1 and CDR2, the germline V gene (reference sequence) lists WNHNN and SYGVQD. V sheds 0 bases and J sheds 6 bases, leaving 20 bases between their ends. Rearrangement joined TRBV10-1 to TRBJ1-1; the D gene is perhaps TRBD1, on 5 matching bases. This TCR came from a woman in her 40s in good health and CMV-seropositive. The specimen was PBMCs. CDR3 sequence: CASSESDSQGLVAEAFF. The nucleotide sequence reads TGCGCCAGCAGTGAGTCAGATTCCCAGGGTTTAGTAGCTGAAGCTTTCTTT.